Listed here are 31 T cell receptor beta chains from one sample, sequenced in a study of blood T cell repertoires in COVID-19. Sequencing used immunoSEQ multiplex PCR; TCRdb keeps in-frame clones, though not all of them. The profile shows 150,000 or so clones, about nine tenths of them singletons. Sequencing was performed on PBMCs or T cells enriched from blood (not recorded which). The origin of the receptors is a woman between 40 and 50 years old who had been exposed to COVID-19.

The gene calls are TRBV9 and TRBJ2-1; D gene ambiguous. The CDR3 spans 14 residues. The germline V gene encodes CDR1 SGDLS and CDR2 YYNGEE. The germline V and J ends were trimmed by 2 bases and 0 bases, with 6 bases remaining between them. Here the CDR3 reads CASSVFSSYNEQFF. The CDR3 DNA follows: TGTGCCAGCAGCGTGTTCAGCTCCTACAATGAGCAGTTCTTC.

The chain couples TRBV4-1 to TRBJ2-3, with TRBD2 matching 8 bases. Trimming took 1 base from V and 5 from J; bases not matched to a gene: 8. The CDR3 length is 16 residues. CDR1 is MGHRA and CDR2 is YSYEKL in the germline V gene. The CDR3: CASSQAGLGLGDTQYF. The DNA for the CDR3 is TGCGCCAGCAGCCAAGCGGGACTAGGGTTGGGAGATACGCAGTATTTT.

The rearrangement uses TRBV5-1 and TRBJ1-1; TRBD1 matches 10 bases. Trimming at V came to 4 bases and at J to 10 bases, leaving 28 bases not matched to a gene. The CDR3 contains 20 residues. The germline V gene has CDR1 SGHRS and CDR2 YFSETQ. Here the CDR3 DNA reads TGCGCCAGCAGCAAGGGACAGGGGTACCTAATGGGAAAATCGGGAGAGCGAGCTTTCTTT. It yields the protein CASSKGQGYLMGKSGERAFF.

V gene TRBV6-2 or TRBV6-3 combines with J gene TRBJ1-1; D gene uncertain. The CDR3 has 13 residues. With 6 bases removed from V and 0 bases from J, the gap between germline ends came to 8 bases. Germline CDR1 reads MNHEY; CDR2 reads SVGEGT. The DNA for the CDR3 is TGTGCCAGCAGCTCGTCCTTGAACACTGAAGCTTTCTTT. Translation: CASSSSLNTEAFF.

This clone appeared a single time. This sequence joins TRBV19 and TRBJ1-5; D may be TRBD1 (6 bases). This CDR3 has 12 residues. Germline CDR1 and CDR2: LNHDA and SQIVND (reference sequence). Trimming left V 7 bases short and J 6 bases short, with 10 bases between. CDR3 residues: CASNTGFQPQHF. The CDR3 DNA sequence: TGTGCCAGTAACACAGGGTTTCAGCCCCAGCATTTT.

This clone appeared a few times. The CDR3 sequence is CATSRDFGGRANTEAFF. The CDR3 DNA reads as TGTGCCACCAGCAGAGATTTCGGGGGGCGAGCGAACACTGAAGCTTTCTTT. The chain uses TRBV15 and TRBJ1-1, with D perhaps TRBD1 (6 bases). This CDR3 is 17 amino acids long. Trimming took 0 bases from V and 1 from J, leaving 15 bases between them. Germline loops: CDR1 LNHNV, CDR2 YYDKDF (reference sequence). The whole variable domain, filled in from reference TRBV15 and TRBJ1-1, reads DAMVIQNPRYQVTQFGKPVTLSCSQTLNHNVMYWYQQKSSQAPKLLFHYYDKDFNNEADTPDNFQSRRPNTSFCFLDIRSPGLGDTAMYLCATSRDFGGRANTEAFFGQGTRLTVV.

This clone has only one observation. CDR3 DNA: TGTGCCAGCGATGAGGCGGGCGGCGGTAATGAAAAACTGTTTTTT. Protein: CASDEAGGGNEKLFF. The rearrangement joins TRBV18 to TRBJ1-4; D is uncertain. The CDR3 has 15 amino acids. V lost 8 bases to trimming and J lost 4 bases, with 17 bases between them. Germline values: CDR1 KGHSH, CDR2 LQKENI. The complete variable domain, with remaining parts taken from reference TRBV18 and TRBJ1-4, reads NAGVMQNPRHLVRRRGQEARLRCSPMKGHSHVYWYRQLPEEGLKFMVYLQKENIIDESGMPKERFSAEFPKEGPSILRIQQVVRGDSAAYFCASDEAGGGNEKLFFGSGTQLSVL.

The J gene is TRBJ2-1, the V gene TRBV5-1; TRBD2 matches at 8 bases. CDR3 length: 15 amino acids. V dropped 0 bases and J dropped 6; count of bases not matched to a gene: 5. Looked up from germline, CDR1 is SGHRS and CDR2 is YFSETQ. The CDR3 loop reads CASSLAGGPSNEQFF. Here the CDR3 DNA reads TGCGCCAGCAGCTTGGCGGGAGGGCCTAGCAATGAGCAGTTCTTC. Drawing the rest from reference TRBV5-1 and TRBJ2-1, the complete variable domain is KAGVTQTPRYLIKTRGQQVTLSCSPISGHRSVSWYQQTPGQGLQFLFEYFSETQRNKGNFPGRFSGRQFSNSRSEMNVSTLELGDSALYLCASSLAGGPSNEQFFGPGTRLTVL.

This chain uses TRBV6-6 with TRBJ2-5, with TRBD1 matching 7 bases. V shed 5 bases, J shed 2 bases, and the junction held 5 bases outside the gene matches. The CDR3 contains 14 residues. Looked up from germline, CDR1 is MNHNY and CDR2 is SVGAGI (reference sequence). The CDR3 bases are TGTGCCAGCAGTGTACAGGGGTGGCAAGAGACCCAGTACTTC. Translation gives CASSVQGWQETQYF.

The chain is built from TRBV19 and TRBJ2-1; the D is unclear. Between the trimmed V and J ends, which lost 5 bases and 0 bases, there was a span of 8 bases. CDR1 is LNHDA, CDR2 SQIVND, per germline (reference sequence). This CDR3 region has 14 residues. CDR3 loop: CASSLYSSYNEQFF. The CDR3 DNA follows: TGTGCCAGTAGTCTTTACAGCTCCTACAATGAGCAGTTCTTC.

The J gene is TRBJ1-2, the V gene TRBV4-3, with D possibly TRBD1 on 5 matching bases. This CDR3 contains 14 residues. V shed 1 base and J shed 4 bases, with 10 bases lying between them. Germline CDR1 LGHNA, CDR2 YSLEER. In nucleotides, the CDR3 is TGCGCCAGCAGCCAAGGGGAGGGGATCTATGGCTACACCTTC. It yields the protein CASSQGEGIYGYTF.

The V call is TRBV3-1 (or the pseudogene TRBV3-2), the J call TRBJ1-6, with D hard to call. This CDR3 is built from 12 residues. Trimming took 3 bases from V and 9 from J, leaving 6 bases between them. From germline, CDR1 is LGHDT and CDR2 YNNKEL (reference sequence). The CDR3 DNA is TGTGCCAGCAGCCAGTTACTTTCACCCCTCCACTTT. This encodes CASSQLLSPLHF.

This clone has only one observation. The rearrangement links TRBV4-1 to TRBJ2-2, with a tentative D call TRBD1 (6 bases). The ends were cut back, 6 bases at V and 2 bases at J, with 13 bases in the middle. Germline assignment: CDR1 MGHRA and CDR2 YSYEKL. The CDR3 length is 15 residues. This CDR3 is CASRPPGVNTGELFF. In DNA form, the CDR3 reads TGCGCCAGCAGACCTCCAGGGGTTAACACCGGGGAGCTGTTTTTT.

This chain joins TRBV2 and TRBJ1-1; unclear D gene. CDR1 is SNHLY and CDR2 is FYNNEI in the germline V gene. The CDR3 contains 13 residues. V dropped 7 bases and J dropped 1 base, with 10 bases sitting between them. The chain's CDR3 is CASISTANTEAFF. In nucleotides, the CDR3 is TGTGCCAGCATTAGTACAGCGAACACTGAAGCTTTCTTT.

The chain has TRBV27 and TRBJ2-1; maybe TRBD1 (6 bases). V shed 2 bases and J shed 0 bases, with 8 bases lying between them. The CDR3 contains 15 residues. Per germline, CDR1 MNHEY and CDR2 SMNVEV (reference sequence). CDR3 in DNA: TGTGCCAGCAGTTTACAGGGGAGCTCCTACAATGAGCAGTTCTTC. This gives the protein CASSLQGSSYNEQFF.

V is TRBV5-1 and J is TRBJ1-1; D call uncertain. The CDR3 runs 13 residues. V lost 5 bases and J 4 bases, leaving 12 bases between the germline ends. Germline assignment: CDR1 SGHRS and CDR2 YFSETQ. In nucleotides, the CDR3 is TGCGCCAGCAGGGGAGTGGGGAGCACTGAAGCTTTCTTT. It yields the protein CASRGVGSTEAFF.

The chain uses TRBV19 and TRBJ1-3; no clear D. The V gene's germline CDR1 is LNHDA and CDR2 SQIVND (reference sequence). The CDR3 runs 11 residues. The V and J ends lost 7 bases and 4 bases respectively, with 5 bases between them. The CDR3 nucleotides read TGTGCCAGTACCCAAGGAAACACCATATATTTT. Protein sequence: CASTQGNTIYF.

The chain couples TRBV4-1 to TRBJ1-6; D call uncertain. CDR3 length: 16 residues. From germline, CDR1 is MGHRA and CDR2 YSYEKL. Trimming removed 1 base at V and 0 bases at J, with 7 bases between. CDR3 in amino acids: CASSQVPGSYNSPLHF. CDR3 in DNA: TGCGCCAGCAGCCAAGTCCCAGGCTCCTATAATTCACCCCTCCACTTT.

This rearrangement joins TRBV5-5 to TRBJ2-1; D perhaps matches TRBD1 (5 bases). The length of the CDR3 is 15 residues. V was trimmed by 2 bases and J by 4 bases, leaving 13 bases between them. Germline lookup yields CDR1 SGHKS and CDR2 YYEKEE (reference sequence). CDR3 region: CASSLDKGKYNEQFF. CDR3 nucleotides: TGTGCCAGCAGCTTAGATAAGGGGAAGTACAATGAGCAGTTCTTC.

The rearrangement joins TRBV7-2 to TRBJ2-7; D unresolved. V lost 1 base to trimming and J lost 0 bases, with 7 bases between them. Germline CDR1 SGHTA, CDR2 FQGNSA. The CDR3 has 14 amino acids. In nucleotides, the CDR3 is TGTGCCAGCAGCTTAGTAGTGAGCTCCTACGAGCAGTACTTC. Protein: CASSLVVSSYEQYF.

The rearrangement uses TRBV7-2 and TRBJ2-2; D perhaps matches TRBD2 (5 bases). Per germline, CDR1 SGHTA and CDR2 FQGNSA. The CDR3 runs to 15 residues. The V and J ends lost 2 bases and 7 bases respectively, with 14 bases between them. CDR3: CASSLLRLGVGELFF. The CDR3 region has the DNA TGTGCCAGCAGCTTACTTCGATTGGGAGTCGGGGAGCTGTTTTTT.

This clone has a single count. This rearrangement joins TRBV7-9 to TRBJ2-7, with D tentatively TRBD2 (6 bases). The CDR3 loop spans 14 amino acids. V lost 6 bases and J 5 bases, leaving 17 bases between the germline ends. Per germline, CDR1 SEHNR and CDR2 FQNEAQ (reference sequence). This CDR3 reads CASRLEGGTNEQYF. The CDR3 nucleotides are TGTGCCAGCAGATTGGAGGGCGGGACCAACGAGCAGTACTTC.

V usage is TRBV4-1 and J usage is TRBJ2-1; TRBD2 aligns across 13 bases. Germline V gene lookup returns CDR1 MGHRA and CDR2 YSYEKL. The CDR3 spans 15 residues. The V and J ends lost 4 bases and 8 bases, in that order; junction bases with no gene match: 5. The CDR3 is CASSPLAGGPHEQFF. The CDR3 nucleotides read TGCGCCAGCAGCCCACTAGCGGGAGGGCCCCATGAGCAGTTCTTC.

This clone was recorded once. This rearrangement joins TRBV5-1 to TRBJ1-2, with D possibly being TRBD1 (6 bases). CDR1 is SGHRS, CDR2 YFSETQ, per germline. The V end lost 5 bases, the J end lost 1 base, and 12 bases lay between the germline ends. The CDR3 covers 14 residues. The CDR3 here is CASSSGANNYGYTF. DNA for the CDR3: TGCGCCAGCAGTTCAGGGGCAAATAACTATGGCTACACCTTC.

The V and J genes are TRBV12-5 and TRBJ1-1; D remains unclear. The germline V gene encodes CDR1 LGHNT and CDR2 FRNRAP. Trimming pared 8 bases from V and 0 bases from J, leaving 16 bases between. The CDR3 is 15 residues long. CDR3 DNA sequence: TGTGCTAGTACCCCCGGTGGAGGGATGAACACTGAAGCTTTCTTT. This gives the protein CASTPGGGMNTEAFF.

The chain has TRBV11-2 and TRBJ2-7; TRBD1 agrees at 9 bases. The CDR3 is 17 amino acids. The J segment lost 1 base and the V segment lost 6 bases, leaving 13 bases of the junction unmatched. In germline, CDR1 is SGHAT, CDR2 FQNNGV. CDR3 region: CASRPSRGTGQSYEQYF. CDR3 in DNA: TGTGCCAGCAGGCCGAGCAGGGGGACAGGGCAGTCCTACGAGCAGTACTTC. The full variable domain, with the rest looked up from reference TRBV11-2 and TRBJ2-7, is EAGVAQSPRYKIIEKRQSVAFWCNPISGHATLYWYQQILGQGPKLLIQFQNNGVVDDSQLPKDRFSAERLKGVDSTLKIQPAKLEDSAVYLCASRPSRGTGQSYEQYFGPGTRLTVT.

The chain couples TRBV6-4 to TRBJ1-5; D call uncertain. Trimming shortened V by 4 bases and J by 3 bases, and 7 bases separated the two germline ends. The germline gives CDR1 MRHNA, CDR2 SNTAGT. This CDR3 spans 13 amino acids. This CDR3 is CASSGGLNQPQHF. The CDR3 DNA follows: TGTGCCAGCAGTGGAGGGCTCAATCAGCCCCAGCATTTT.

V and J are TRBV3-1 (or the pseudogene TRBV3-2) and TRBJ2-5; a possible D gene is TRBD1 (5 bases). The germline V gene has CDR1 LGHDT and CDR2 YNNKEL (reference sequence). Deletions cut 8 bases from V and 4 bases from J, with 5 bases between. CDR3 length: 10 amino acids. CDR3 bases: TGTGCCAGCGGGGCAGAGACCCAGTACTTC. The encoded protein is CASGAETQYF.

This rearrangement joins TRBV5-8 to TRBJ2-1; 10 nucleotides line up with TRBD2. The CDR3 sequence is 15 residues long. The germline gives CDR1 SGHTS, CDR2 YDEGEE. The V and J ends lost 0 bases and 5 bases, in that order; junction bases with no gene match: 2. CDR3 coding DNA: TGTGCCAGCAGCTTGGGACTAGCGGGTAACAATGAGCAGTTCTTC. Encoded protein: CASSLGLAGNNEQFF.

This clone has just a few counts. This chain links TRBV9 with TRBJ1-1; possible D gene TRBD1, 5 bases. Trimming removed 4 bases at V and 11 bases at J, with 21 bases between. In germline, CDR1 is SGDLS, CDR2 YYNGEE. The CDR3 has 14 amino acids. This chain's CDR3 is CASSQQVGGGVAFF. CDR3 bases: TGTGCCAGCAGCCAACAAGTGGGGGGTGGGGTCGCTTTCTTT.

CDR3 sequence: CASSLSRGEGNEQFF. The CDR3 DNA sequence: TGTGCCAGCAGCTTATCTCGAGGGGAGGGCAATGAGCAGTTCTTC. This rearrangement joins TRBV11-1 to TRBJ2-1, with 7 positions matching TRBD2. From germline, CDR1 is SGHAT and CDR2 FQDESV (reference sequence). The CDR3 loop spans 15 amino acids. The J segment lost 6 bases and the V segment lost 2 bases, leaving 7 bases of the junction unmatched.